The 25 T cell receptor beta chains presented below share a single source sample, sequenced in a study of cytomegalovirus exposure and HLA in healthy donors. It was with 60 Vbeta and 13 Jbeta primers that the PCR ran. This table comes from immunoSEQ multiplex PCR, and its TCRdb copy is limited to in-frame clones, with some not included. The table lists approximately 100,000 clones, 65% to 80% of them singletons. Sequenced input: PBMCs. Source of these receptors: a man in his forties or fifties in good health and CMV-seropositive.

The chain recombines TRBV18 with TRBJ1-1; no firm D call. Per germline, CDR1 KGHSH and CDR2 LQKENI. The length of the CDR3 is 13 residues. Between the trimmed V and J ends, which lost 3 bases and 7 bases, there was a span of 12 bases. CDR3 DNA sequence: TGTGCCAGCTCACCGGGCCTTCAAGTTGAAGCTTTCTTT. This gives the protein CASSPGLQVEAFF.

This chain uses TRBV9 with TRBJ2-2; 11 positions match TRBD2. The V segment lost 4 bases and the J segment 0 bases; nucleotides outside the gene matches: 11. Germline V lookup: CDR1 SGDLS, CDR2 YYNGEE. The CDR3 sequence is 19 residues long. CDR3 residues: CASSPIAGGRFANTGELFF. The CDR3 DNA sequence: TGTGCCAGCAGCCCAATAGCGGGGGGGCGTTTTGCGAACACCGGGGAGCTGTTTTTT.

The gene calls are TRBV29-1 and TRBJ1-2; a weak D match, TRBD1 (5 bases). V gave up 2 bases and J gave up 7 bases, with 17 bases separating them. Germline lookup yields CDR1 SQVTM and CDR2 ANQGSEA. The CDR3 extends over 14 amino acids. The CDR3 sequence: CSVETPGRIPGYTF. CDR3 DNA sequence: TGCAGCGTTGAAACCCCAGGGCGTATTCCTGGCTACACCTTC.

This chain joins TRBV5-1 and TRBJ2-7; possible D gene TRBD1, 5 bases. Trimming took off 1 base at V and 2 bases at J, with 16 bases between the two ends. The CDR3 consists of 16 residues. Germline V gives CDR1 SGHRS, CDR2 YFSETQ. The CDR3 spells CASSLLAGQTPYEQYF. CDR3 coding DNA: TGCGCCAGCAGCTTGTTGGCAGGGCAAACACCCTACGAGCAGTACTTC. The variable domain in full, completed from reference TRBV5-1 and TRBJ2-7, reads KAGVTQTPRYLIKTRGQQVTLSCSPISGHRSVSWYQQTPGQGLQFLFEYFSETQRNKGNFPGRFSGRQFSNSRSEMNVSTLELGDSALYLCASSLLAGQTPYEQYFGPGTRLTVT.

The J gene is TRBJ2-7, the V gene TRBV11-2; no firm D call. The V gene's germline CDR1 is SGHAT and CDR2 FQNNGV. Trimming took off 0 bases at V and 1 base at J, with 7 bases between the two ends. The CDR3 totals 14 residues. CDR3 in DNA: TGTGCCAGCAGCTTAGAACTGATTTCCTACGAGCAGTACTTC. Translation: CASSLELISYEQYF.

This clone was counted a few times. The chain combines TRBV4-2 with TRBJ2-1; 12 bases are a match to TRBD2. Germline V lookup: CDR1 LGHNA, CDR2 YNFKEQ. V lost 5 bases and J lost 14; bases outside the gene matches: 4. The CDR3 spans 12 residues. CDR3 sequence: CASSLGLAGKFF. DNA for the CDR3: TGTGCCAGCAGCTTAGGACTAGCGGGGAAGTTCTTC.

The rearrangement uses TRBV7-2 and TRBJ1-1, with 10 bases identical to TRBD1. CDR1 is SGHTA, CDR2 FQGNSA, per germline. The length of the CDR3 is 15 residues. With 1 base clipped from V and 5 bases from J, the junction kept 4 bases outside the gene matches. CDR3 sequence: CASSLVGQGGTEAFF. DNA for the CDR3: TGTGCCAGCAGCTTAGTAGGACAGGGGGGAACTGAAGCTTTCTTT. Full variable domain (remainder filled in from reference TRBV7-2 and TRBJ1-1): GAGVSQSPSNKVTEKGKDVELRCDPISGHTALYWYRQSLGQGLEFLIYFQGNSAPDKSGLPSDRFSAERTGGSVSTLTIQRTQQEDSAVYLCASSLVGQGGTEAFFGQGTRLTVV.

This chain connects TRBV7-2 to TRBJ1-5; 7 bases agree with TRBD1. The germline gives CDR1 SGHTA, CDR2 FQGNSA. There are 17 residues in the CDR3. Unmatched junction bases numbered 12, after V lost 0 bases and J lost 7 bases. The DNA of the CDR3 is TGTGCCAGCAGCTTAGCGCTGGGACAGCCTGCCGGGCAGCCCCAGCATTTT. Protein product: CASSLALGQPAGQPQHF.

This chain uses TRBV27 with TRBJ2-1; D unresolved. Trimming shortened V by 2 bases and J by 5 bases, and 7 bases separated the two germline ends. CDR1 MNHEY and CDR2 SMNVEV come from the germline V gene (reference sequence). The CDR3 is 13 amino acids. CDR3: CASSLGPNNEQFF. The CDR3 DNA reads TGTGCCAGCAGTTTAGGGCCAAACAATGAGCAGTTCTTC.

The chain combines TRBV19 with TRBJ2-5; 7 bases are shared with TRBD1. Unmatched junction bases numbered 4, after V lost 1 base and J lost 5 bases. The germline CDR1 and CDR2 sequences are LNHDA and SQIVND (reference sequence). The CDR3 has 14 amino acids. CDR3 sequence: CASSIGDSLETQYF. Written as DNA, the CDR3 is TGTGCCAGTAGTATAGGGGACAGCTTGGAGACCCAGTACTTC.

This chain joins TRBV19 and TRBJ1-3; weak D call: TRBD1 (5 bases). With 1 base removed from V and 0 bases from J, the gap between germline ends came to 13 bases. This CDR3 is 17 amino acids long. CDR1 and CDR2 (germline): LNHDA, SQIVND (reference sequence). The CDR3 here is CASSIVPGLSSGNTIYF. The CDR3 DNA is TGTGCCAGTAGTATAGTACCGGGACTAAGCTCTGGAAACACCATATATTTT.

J is TRBJ2-3 and V is TRBV5-1; D is ambiguous. Germline V gene data show CDR1 as SGHRS and CDR2 as YFSETQ. This CDR3 is 17 amino acids long. V dropped 0 bases and J dropped 2 bases, with 16 bases sitting between them. The CDR3 protein is CASSLVVLEQYTDTQYF. CDR3 DNA sequence: TGCGCCAGCAGCTTGGTTGTGCTGGAACAGTACACAGATACGCAGTATTTT.

V is TRBV6-1 and J is TRBJ2-1; TRBD1 aligns across 8 bases. This CDR3 is built from 15 residues. V dropped 4 bases and J dropped 1; count of bases not matched to a gene: 3. Germline-derived CDR1 and CDR2 are MNHNS and SASEGT. This chain's CDR3 is CASSGRQGSYNEQFF. Written as DNA, the CDR3 is TGTGCCAGCAGTGGGAGACAGGGGTCCTACAATGAGCAGTTCTTC.

This clone was detected only once. The chain is built from TRBV13 and TRBJ1-2; maybe TRBD1 (5 bases). This CDR3 has 13 residues. In germline, CDR1 is PRHDT, CDR2 FYEKMQ (reference sequence). The ends were cut back, 5 bases at V and 2 bases at J, with 9 bases in the middle. The CDR3 protein is CASSLRGNYGYTF. The CDR3 region has the DNA TGTGCCAGCAGCCTGCGGGGGAACTATGGCTACACCTTC.

V is TRBV5-1 and J is TRBJ2-5; D gene unclear. V was clipped by 5 bases and J by 3 bases, with 11 bases between them. Germline values: CDR1 SGHRS, CDR2 YFSETQ. This CDR3 has 13 amino acids. The CDR3 loop is CASSAAGEETQYF. The DNA of the CDR3 is TGCGCCAGCAGTGCCGCCGGAGAAGAGACCCAGTACTTC.

This clone appeared a single time. V gene TRBV2 combines with J gene TRBJ2-3; TRBD1 agrees at 10 bases. The CDR3 has 14 amino acids. Trimming removed 7 bases from V and 5 bases from J; junction bases left unmatched: 6. Per germline, CDR1 SNHLY and CDR2 FYNNEI. As DNA, the CDR3 is TGTGCCAGCACCCCCGGGACAGGGGTAGATACGCAGTATTTT. This gives the protein CASTPGTGVDTQYF.

This sequence joins TRBV5-1 and TRBJ1-4; TRBD1 matches 7 bases. The CDR3 runs to 16 residues. Losses at the gene ends were 2 bases for V and 8 bases for J; bases not matched to a gene: 12. CDR1 and CDR2 (germline): SGHRS, YFSETQ. The CDR3: CASSFNLPGQREKLFF. For the CDR3, the DNA is TGCGCCAGCAGCTTCAACCTACCGGGACAGAGAGAAAAACTGTTTTTT.

The chain uses TRBV5-3 and TRBJ2-7; a weak D match, TRBD1 (7 bases). TRBV5-3 is an open reading frame whose function is uncertain. The CDR3 is 14 amino acids. Trimming removed 7 bases at V and 2 bases at J, with 16 bases between. The CDR3 nucleotides are TGTGCCAGACCAGGGGGAGGTACCACCTACGAGCAGTACTTC. As protein: CARPGGGTTYEQYF.

The chain recombines TRBV29-1 with TRBJ2-7; TRBD1 matches 8 bases. Unmatched junction bases numbered 10, after V lost 4 bases and J lost 5 bases. Germline-derived CDR1 and CDR2 are SQVTM and ANQGSEA. The CDR3 is 14 residues long. The CDR3 DNA is TGCAGCGTTGTGTGGGGGGCAGGGGGCAACGAGCAGTACTTC. It yields the protein CSVVWGAGGNEQYF.

The rearrangement links TRBV5-5 to TRBJ1-2; tentative D call: TRBD1 (6 bases). The CDR3 contains 15 residues. Trimming cost V 2 bases and J 8 bases, with 19 bases left between them. Germline V gene data show CDR1 as SGHKS and CDR2 as YYEKEE (reference sequence). CDR3 in amino acids: CASSFDRSPPRGYTF. The CDR3 nucleotides read TGTGCCAGCAGCTTTGACAGGAGCCCCCCGCGGGGCTACACCTTC.

The chain uses TRBV15 and TRBJ1-2; TRBD1 is a possible D gene (5 bases). Germline loops: CDR1 LNHNV, CDR2 YYDKDF (reference sequence). The CDR3 covers 13 residues. V was shortened by 4 bases and J by 3 bases, with 9 bases between the two germline ends. In nucleotides, the CDR3 is TGTGCCACCAGCATCTCGACAGACTATGGCTACACCTTC. It encodes CATSISTDYGYTF.

The V gene is TRBV6-1, the J gene TRBJ2-5, with 8 nucleotides matching TRBD2. V dropped 7 bases and J dropped 5; count of bases not matched to a gene: 9. The CDR3 length is 14 residues. Looked up from germline, CDR1 is MNHNS and CDR2 is SASEGT. The CDR3 nucleotides are TGTGCCAGCATTGAGCTTAGCGGGGCTGAGACCCAGTACTTC. It specifies CASIELSGAETQYF.

The chain employs TRBV28 and TRBJ2-7; D is possibly TRBD1 (5 bases). This CDR3 spans 14 amino acids. Deletions cut 3 bases from V and 6 bases from J, with 15 bases between. Germline values: CDR1 MDHEN, CDR2 SYDVKM. This chain's CDR3 is CASSLVQGIREQYF. CDR3 nucleotides: TGTGCCAGCAGTTTGGTTCAGGGCATCCGCGAGCAGTACTTC.

This sequence joins TRBV11-3 and TRBJ2-1; a possible D gene is TRBD1 (5 bases). This CDR3 spans 16 amino acids. The germline V gene has CDR1 SGHNT and CDR2 YENEEA. V gave up 2 bases and J gave up 6 bases, with 17 bases separating them. The CDR3 DNA reads TGTGCCAGCAGCTTAAAGGGGCAGGGTCCTTCCAATGAGCAGTTCTTC. This encodes CASSLKGQGPSNEQFF.

The gene calls are TRBV5-1 and TRBJ1-1; D is unclear. CDR1 and CDR2 (germline): SGHRS, YFSETQ. V dropped 0 bases and J dropped 0 bases, with 9 bases sitting between them. The CDR3 spans 15 residues. This CDR3 is CASSLVSGLNTEAFF. In nucleotides, the CDR3 is TGCGCCAGCAGCTTGGTTTCCGGGTTGAACACTGAAGCTTTCTTT.